The present entry profiles one TCR beta chain with its context. Its antigen remains unidentified. This specimen comes from a study of a mutant IDH1 vaccine in newly diagnosed glioma. The data were produced by immunoSEQ multiplex PCR, yet TCRdb's version contains in-frame clones alone and is incomplete. Of about 54,000 clones listed, approximately 81% are singletons. V was trimmed by 0 bases and J by 4 bases, leaving 12 bases between them. Looked up from germline, CDR1 is LNHDA and CDR2 is SQIVND (reference sequence). CDR3 length: 15 residues. As to time point: week 5, during vaccination. Alongside topical imiquimod, each dose of vaccine comprised 300 ug of mutant IDH1 20-mer peptide.

V and J are TRBV19 and TRBJ1-2; D not resolved. The sequence was obtained from a man aged 25 to 40 with glioma. Here the sequenced sample was PBMCs, taken from a glioma patient whose treatment included an IDH1 peptide vaccine. The DNA for the CDR3 is TGTGCCAGTAGTATAGAAGGAGGGAGAATCTATGGCTACACCTTC. As protein: CASSIEGGRIYGYTF.